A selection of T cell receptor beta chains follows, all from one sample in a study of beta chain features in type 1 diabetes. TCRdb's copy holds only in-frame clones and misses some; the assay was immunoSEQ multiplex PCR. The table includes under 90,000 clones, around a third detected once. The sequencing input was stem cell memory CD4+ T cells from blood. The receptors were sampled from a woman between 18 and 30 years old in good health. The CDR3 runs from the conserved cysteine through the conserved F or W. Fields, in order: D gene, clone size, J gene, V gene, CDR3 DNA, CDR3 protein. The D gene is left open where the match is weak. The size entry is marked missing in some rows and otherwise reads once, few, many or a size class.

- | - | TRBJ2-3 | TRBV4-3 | TGCGCCAGCAGCCAACGAGGTACAGATACGCAGTATTTT | CASSQRGTDTQYF
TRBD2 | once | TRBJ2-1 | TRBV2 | TGTGCCAGCAGGGGGGGAGCGGGGGCCAATGAGCAGTTCTTC | CASRGGAGANEQFF
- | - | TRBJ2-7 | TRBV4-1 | TGCGCCAGCAGCCAATCCGGGACAATCGTTAGTTACGAGCAGTACTTC | CASSQSGTIVSYEQYF
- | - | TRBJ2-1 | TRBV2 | TGTGCCAGCAGCCTGGGACATCTTAACTACAATGAGCAGTTCTTC | CASSLGHLNYNEQFF
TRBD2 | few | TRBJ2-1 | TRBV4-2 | TGTGCCAGCAGCCAAGAGGGACTAGCGGGGGGGCTTGAGCAGTTCTTC | CASSQEGLAGGLEQFF
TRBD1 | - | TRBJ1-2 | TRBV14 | TGTGCCAGCACTAAGGGGGCCAACTATGGCTACACCTTC | CASTKGANYGYTF
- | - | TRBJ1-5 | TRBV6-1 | TGTGCCAGCAGTGAAGGGGCCCAGCCCCAGCATTTT | CASSEGAQPQHF
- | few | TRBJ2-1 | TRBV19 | TGTGCCAGTAGTATATGGGGGCCGGGGTACAATGAGCAGTTCTTC | CASSIWGPGYNEQFF
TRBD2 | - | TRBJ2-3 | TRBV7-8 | TGTGCCAGCAGCTTTGGGACTACCAACTCGGGCGCAGATACGCAGTATTTT | CASSFGTTNSGADTQYF
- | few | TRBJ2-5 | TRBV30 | TGTGCCTGCGGGGGGCTACTTCAAGAGACCCAGTACTTC | CACGGLLQETQYF
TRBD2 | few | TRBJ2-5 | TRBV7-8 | TGTGCCAGCACCAGCGGGGCGTCGCAAGAGACCCAGTACTTC | CASTSGASQETQYF
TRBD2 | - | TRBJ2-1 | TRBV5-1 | TGCGCCAGCAGCATTTCGACTAGCGGGGGGGCGATCAATGAGCAGTTCTTC | CASSISTSGGAINEQFF
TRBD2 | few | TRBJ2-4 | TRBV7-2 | TGTGCCAGCAGCTTTTATGGGGGGGAAGACATTCAGTACTTC | CASSFYGGEDIQYF
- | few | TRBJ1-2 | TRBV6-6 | TGTGCCAGCAGTTACGACAGGTTCTATGGCTACACCTTC | CASSYDRFYGYTF
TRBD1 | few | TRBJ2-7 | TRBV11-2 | TGTGCCAGCAGCGAAGGACAGGGAGTGTCGTACTTC | CASSEGQGVSYF
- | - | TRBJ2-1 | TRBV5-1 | TGCGCCAGCAGCTTGGTCGAGCTGAGTAAAAATAATGAGCAGTTCTTC | CASSLVELSKNNEQFF
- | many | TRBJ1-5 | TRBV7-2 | TGTGCCAGCAGCTTAGACAGCCCTAGCAATCAGCCCCAGCATTTT | CASSLDSPSNQPQHF
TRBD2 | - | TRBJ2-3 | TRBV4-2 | TGTGCCAGCAGCCAAGATTTCTCTAGCGGCAGCACAGATACGCAGTATTTT | CASSQDFSSGSTDTQYF
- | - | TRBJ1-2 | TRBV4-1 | TGCGCCAGCAGCCCCCCGGGGGGCTATGGCTACACCTTC | CASSPPGGYGYTF
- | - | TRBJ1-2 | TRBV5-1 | TGCGCCAGCAGCTTGGGGGCACCTGATGGCTACACCTTC | CASSLGAPDGYTF
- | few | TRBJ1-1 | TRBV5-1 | TGCGCCAGCAGCCCAGGAGCAGGGGCTGGGACTGAAGCTTTCTTT | CASSPGAGAGTEAFF
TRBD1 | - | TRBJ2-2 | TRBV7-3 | TGTGCCAGCAGCCTCTCTCTAGGACAGGGGGCTAACACCGGGGAGCTGTTTTTT | CASSLSLGQGANTGELFF
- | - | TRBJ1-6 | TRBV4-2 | TGTGCCAGCAGCCAAGGTGGGGCCAGGGTGGATTCACCCCTCCACTTT | CASSQGGARVDSPLHF
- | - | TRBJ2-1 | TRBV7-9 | TGTGCCAGCAGCTTAATCGGAGGCTACAATGAGCAGTTCTTC | CASSLIGGYNEQFF
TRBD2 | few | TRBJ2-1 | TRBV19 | TGTGCCAGTAGGACTAGCTTAGCATACAATGAGCAGTTCTTC | CASRTSLAYNEQFF
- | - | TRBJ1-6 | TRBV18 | TGTGCCAGCTCACCAATGGCAGGCAGGGTCGCGAATTCACCCCTCCACTTT | CASSPMAGRVANSPLHF
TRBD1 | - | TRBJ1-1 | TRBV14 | TGTGCCAGCAGACCCCGACAGGGCGGCACTGAAGCTTTCTTT | CASRPRQGGTEAFF
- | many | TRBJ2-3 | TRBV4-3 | TGCGCCAGCAGCCTTACTGCCGGGGGTACGCAGTATTTT | CASSLTAGGTQYF
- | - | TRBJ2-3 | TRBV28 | TGTGCCAGCAGTTTAGGAGGGGATCATACGCAGTATTTT | CASSLGGDHTQYF
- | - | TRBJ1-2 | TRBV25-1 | TGTGCCAGCAGTGACACTCAAGGGGCCGGTGCCTATGGCTACACCTTC | CASSDTQGAGAYGYTF
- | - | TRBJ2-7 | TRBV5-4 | TGTGCCAGCAGCTACACGGGCTCCTACGAGCAGTACTTC | CASSYTGSYEQYF
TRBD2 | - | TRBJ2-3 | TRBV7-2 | TGTGCCAGCAGCCCCGGACGGCGGGGGAGCACAGATACGCAGTATTTT | CASSPGRRGSTDTQYF
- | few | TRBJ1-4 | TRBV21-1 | TGTGCCAGCACCCGGACACCTGTTGCAACTAATGAAAAACTGTTTTTT | CASTRTPVATNEKLFF
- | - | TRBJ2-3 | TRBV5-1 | TGCGCCAGCAGCTTGGCCCCGGCAGATACGCAGTATTTT | CASSLAPADTQYF
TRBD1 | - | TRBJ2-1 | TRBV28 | TGTGCCAGCAGCCCGGGACAGAGCTACAATGAGCAGTTCTTC | CASSPGQSYNEQFF
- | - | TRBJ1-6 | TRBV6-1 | TGTGCCACCCCGGGGAGTTACGATAATTCACCCCTCCACTTT | CATPGSYDNSPLHF
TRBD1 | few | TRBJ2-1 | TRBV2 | TGTGCCAGCAGGAGGGACAGGAGTTCTTACAATGAGCAGTTCTTC | CASRRDRSSYNEQFF
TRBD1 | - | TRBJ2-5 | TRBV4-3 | TGCGCCAGCAGCACGCGGACAGGGGCGACCCAGTACTTC | CASSTRTGATQYF
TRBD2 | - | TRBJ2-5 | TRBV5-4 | TGTGCCATCTCAGGGCCGCGGGGGGGAGGGGAGACCCAGTACTTC | CAISGPRGGGETQYF
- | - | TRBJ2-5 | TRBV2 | TGTGCCAGCAGTGACGCGATTGAGACCCAGTACTTC | CASSDAIETQYF
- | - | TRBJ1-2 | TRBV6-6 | TGTGCCAGCACCCACTGGGACATACTTAACTATGGCTACACCTTC | CASTHWDILNYGYTF
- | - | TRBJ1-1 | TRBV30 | TGTGCCTGGAGTGTACGGTCCACCGGGGCTTTCTTT | CAWSVRSTGAFF
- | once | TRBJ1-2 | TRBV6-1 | TGTGCCAGCAGCATTGTGACACAAACCTATGGCTACACCTTC | CASSIVTQTYGYTF
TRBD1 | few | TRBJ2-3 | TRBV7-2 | TGTGCCAGCAGCCCGGGACAGTCAGATACGCAGTATTTT | CASSPGQSDTQYF
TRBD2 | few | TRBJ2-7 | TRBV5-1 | TGCGCCAGCAGCTTGGTAGTAGCGGGGGGACACTCCTACGAGCAGTACTTC | CASSLVVAGGHSYEQYF
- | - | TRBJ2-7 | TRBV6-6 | TGTGCCAGCAGCCCCGCCGGGACTCGGTCCTACGAGCAGTACTTC | CASSPAGTRSYEQYF
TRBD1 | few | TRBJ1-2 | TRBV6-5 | TGTGCCAGCAAAAGGACAGGGGGCGAGAACTATGGCTACACCTTC | CASKRTGGENYGYTF